In this sample, the clone carrying this T cell receptor (beta chain) turned up a few times. Its antigen is currently unknown. The CDR3 loop spans 16 amino acids. V shed 0 bases, J shed 2 bases, and the junction held 9 bases outside the gene matches. Germline CDR1 and CDR2: DFQATT and SNEGSKA (reference sequence). MiXCR, run by TCRdb on the RT-PCR reads, gives a single entry per CDR3 protein. Of 540,000 or so distinct CDR3 sequences in the sample, approximately 13% were seen once. The sample belongs to a study of response to subunit inactivated influenza vaccine. Findings and caveats of the study: Authors suggested seasonal influenza vaccinations each recruit few new T cells.

The TCR was taken from a man between 50 and 59 years old who received an inactivated influenza vaccine. Sequencing was performed on PBMCs from blood, taken 40 to 50 days after vaccination. V and J are TRBV20-1 and TRBJ2-7; 8 nucleotides match TRBD2. CDR3 region: CSARDILRGLAYEQYF. DNA for the CDR3: TGCAGTGCTAGAGATATATTAAGGGGACTAGCCTACGAGCAGTACTTC.